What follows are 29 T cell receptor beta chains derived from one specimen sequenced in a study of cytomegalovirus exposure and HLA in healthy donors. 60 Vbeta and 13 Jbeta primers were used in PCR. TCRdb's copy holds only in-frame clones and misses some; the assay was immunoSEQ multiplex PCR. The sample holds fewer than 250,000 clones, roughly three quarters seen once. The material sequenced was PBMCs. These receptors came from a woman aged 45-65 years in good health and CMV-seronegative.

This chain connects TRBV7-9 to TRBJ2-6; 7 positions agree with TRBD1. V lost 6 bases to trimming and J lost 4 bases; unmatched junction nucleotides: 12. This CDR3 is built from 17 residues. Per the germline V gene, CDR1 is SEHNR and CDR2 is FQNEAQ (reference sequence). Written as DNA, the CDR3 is TGTGCCAGCAGGACCGACAGGGTGAGATACGGGGCCAACGTCCTGACTTTC. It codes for CASRTDRVRYGANVLTF.

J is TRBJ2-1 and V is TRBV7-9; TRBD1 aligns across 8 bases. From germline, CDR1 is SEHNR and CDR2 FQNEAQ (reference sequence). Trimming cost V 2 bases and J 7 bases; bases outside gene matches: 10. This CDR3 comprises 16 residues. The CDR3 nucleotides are TGTGCCAGCAGCTTATCGAACAGGGGGGATGGTAATGAGCAGTTCTTC. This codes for CASSLSNRGDGNEQFF.

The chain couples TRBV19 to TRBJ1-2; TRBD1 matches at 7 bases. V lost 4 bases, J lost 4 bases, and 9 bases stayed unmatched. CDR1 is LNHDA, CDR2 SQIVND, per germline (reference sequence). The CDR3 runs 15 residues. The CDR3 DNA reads TGTGCCAGTAGTACCCCACAGGGGTCCAGCTATGGCTACACCTTC. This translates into CASSTPQGSSYGYTF.

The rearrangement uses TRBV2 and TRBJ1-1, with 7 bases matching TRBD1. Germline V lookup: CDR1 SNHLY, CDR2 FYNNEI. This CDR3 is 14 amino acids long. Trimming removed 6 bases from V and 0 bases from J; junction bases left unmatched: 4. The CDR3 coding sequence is TGTGCCAGCAGGACGGGACAGATGAACACTGAAGCTTTCTTT. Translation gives CASRTGQMNTEAFF.

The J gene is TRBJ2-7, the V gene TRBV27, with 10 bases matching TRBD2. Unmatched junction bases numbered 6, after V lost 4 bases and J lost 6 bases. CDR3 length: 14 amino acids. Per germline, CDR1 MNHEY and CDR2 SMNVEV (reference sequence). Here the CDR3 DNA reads TGTGCCAGCAGTTCCCTAGCGGGAGTATCCGAGCAGTACTTC. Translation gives CASSSLAGVSEQYF.

CDR3 sequence: CASSLVGAANYGYTF. The CDR3 DNA reads as TGTGCCAGCAGTTTGGTAGGGGCGGCTAACTATGGCTACACCTTC. The chain links TRBV28 to TRBJ1-2, with D maybe TRBD1 (5 bases). This CDR3 is built from 15 residues. Germline-derived CDR1 and CDR2 are MDHEN and SYDVKM. The ends were cut back, 3 bases at V and 0 bases at J, with 11 bases in the middle.

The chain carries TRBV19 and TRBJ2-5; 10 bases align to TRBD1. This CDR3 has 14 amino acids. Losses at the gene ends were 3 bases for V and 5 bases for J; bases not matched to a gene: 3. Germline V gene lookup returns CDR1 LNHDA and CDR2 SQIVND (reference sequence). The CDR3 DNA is TGTGCCAGTAGTATCGGACAGGGGGTTGAGACCCAGTACTTC. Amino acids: CASSIGQGVETQYF.

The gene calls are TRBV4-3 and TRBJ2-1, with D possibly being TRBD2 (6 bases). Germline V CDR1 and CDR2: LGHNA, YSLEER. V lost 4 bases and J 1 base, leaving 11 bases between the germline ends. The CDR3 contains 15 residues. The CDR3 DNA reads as TGCGCCAGCAGCCGGGGGGACTTATCCTACAATGAGCAGTTCTTC. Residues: CASSRGDLSYNEQFF.

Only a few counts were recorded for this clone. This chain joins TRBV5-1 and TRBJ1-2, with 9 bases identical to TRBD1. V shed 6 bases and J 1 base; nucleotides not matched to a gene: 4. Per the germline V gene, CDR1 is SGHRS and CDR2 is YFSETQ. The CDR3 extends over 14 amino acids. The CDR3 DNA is TGCGCCAGCAACGACAGGGGGATTAACTATGGCTACACCTTC. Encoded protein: CASNDRGINYGYTF.

The CDR3 here is CASSAAARNEKLFF. Here the CDR3 DNA reads TGTGCCAGCAGCGCCGCGGCCCGTAATGAAAAACTGTTTTTT. The rearrangement links TRBV5-4 to TRBJ1-4; D not certain. Germline loops: CDR1 SGHNT, CDR2 YYREEE (reference sequence). The ends were cut back, 4 bases at V and 4 bases at J, with 11 bases in the middle. This CDR3 has 14 amino acids. The full variable domain, completed using reference TRBV5-4 and TRBJ1-4, is ETGVTQSPTHLIKTRGQQVTLRCSSQSGHNTVSWYQQALGQGPQFIFQYYREEENGRGNFPPRFSGLQFPNYSSELNVNALELDDSALYLCASSAAARNEKLFFGSGTQLSVL.

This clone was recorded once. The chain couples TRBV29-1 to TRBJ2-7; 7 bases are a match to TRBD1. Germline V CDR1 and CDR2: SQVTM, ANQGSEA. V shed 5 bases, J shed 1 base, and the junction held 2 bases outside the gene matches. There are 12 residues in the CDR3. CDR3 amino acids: CSVIQGSYEQYF. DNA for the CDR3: TGCAGCGTTATACAGGGGTCCTACGAGCAGTACTTC.

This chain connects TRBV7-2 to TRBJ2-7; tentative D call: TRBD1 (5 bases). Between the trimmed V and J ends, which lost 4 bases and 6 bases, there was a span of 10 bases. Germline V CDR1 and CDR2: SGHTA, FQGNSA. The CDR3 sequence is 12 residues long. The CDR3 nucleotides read TGTGCCAGCAGCTCCAGGGTTGCCGAGCAGTACTTC. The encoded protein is CASSSRVAEQYF.

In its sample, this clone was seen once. This chain's CDR3 is CASSIGRDRGTEAFF. The CDR3 nucleotides read TGTGCCAGTAGTATAGGCCGGGACAGGGGCACTGAAGCTTTCTTT. V usage is TRBV19 and J usage is TRBJ1-1; 10 positions agree with TRBD1. The J segment lost 4 bases and the V segment lost 1 base, leaving 3 bases of the junction unmatched. Germline lookup yields CDR1 LNHDA and CDR2 SQIVND (reference sequence). CDR3 length: 15 residues.

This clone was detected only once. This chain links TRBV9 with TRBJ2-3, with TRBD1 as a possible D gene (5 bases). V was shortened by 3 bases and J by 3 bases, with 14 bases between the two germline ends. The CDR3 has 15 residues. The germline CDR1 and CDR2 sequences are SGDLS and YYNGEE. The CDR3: CASSGLGVRTDTQYF. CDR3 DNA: TGTGCCAGCAGCGGTTTAGGGGTCAGGACAGATACGCAGTATTTT.

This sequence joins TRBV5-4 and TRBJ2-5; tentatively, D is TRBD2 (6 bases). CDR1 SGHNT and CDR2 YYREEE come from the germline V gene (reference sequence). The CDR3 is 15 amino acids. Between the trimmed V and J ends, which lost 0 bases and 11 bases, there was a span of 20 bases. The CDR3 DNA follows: TGTGCCAGCAGCTTGGAGGGGACTCCTACACGAGAGCAGTACTTC. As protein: CASSLEGTPTREQYF.

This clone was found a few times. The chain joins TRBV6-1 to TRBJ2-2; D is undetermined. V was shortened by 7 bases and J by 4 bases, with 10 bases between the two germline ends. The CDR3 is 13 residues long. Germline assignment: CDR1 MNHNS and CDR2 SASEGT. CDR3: CASKLRGTGELFF. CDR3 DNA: TGTGCCAGCAAGCTAAGAGGCACCGGGGAGCTGTTTTTT.

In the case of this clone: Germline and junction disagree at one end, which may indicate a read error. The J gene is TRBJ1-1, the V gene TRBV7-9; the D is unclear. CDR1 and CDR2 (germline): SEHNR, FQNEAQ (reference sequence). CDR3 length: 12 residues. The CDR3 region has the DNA TGTTCCAGCAGCTCTTCCGGGACTGAAGCTTTCTTT. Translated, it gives CSSSSSGTEAFF.

CDR3 residues: CASSSRTVMNTEAFF. CDR3 coding DNA: TGTGCCAGCAGTTCTCGGACAGTCATGAACACTGAAGCTTTCTTT. The V call is TRBV27, the J call TRBJ1-1; possibly TRBD1 for D (6 bases). The CDR3 has 15 amino acids. Germline V gives CDR1 MNHEY, CDR2 SMNVEV (reference sequence). The V and J ends lost 4 bases and 0 bases respectively, with 12 bases between them.

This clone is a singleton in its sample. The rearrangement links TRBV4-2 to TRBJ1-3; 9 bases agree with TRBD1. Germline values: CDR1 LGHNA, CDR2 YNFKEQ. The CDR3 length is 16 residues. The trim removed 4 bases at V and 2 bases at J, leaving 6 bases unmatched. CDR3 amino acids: CASSPTGTGTGNTIYF. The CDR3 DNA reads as TGTGCCAGCAGCCCAACCGGGACAGGGACTGGAAACACCATATATTTT.

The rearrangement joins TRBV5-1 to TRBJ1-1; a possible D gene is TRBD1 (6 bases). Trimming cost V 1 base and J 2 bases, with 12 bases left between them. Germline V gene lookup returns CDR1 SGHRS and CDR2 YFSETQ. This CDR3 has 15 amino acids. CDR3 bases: TGCGCCAGCAGCTTGTCAGCAGGGGTAAACACTGAAGCTTTCTTT. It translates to CASSLSAGVNTEAFF.

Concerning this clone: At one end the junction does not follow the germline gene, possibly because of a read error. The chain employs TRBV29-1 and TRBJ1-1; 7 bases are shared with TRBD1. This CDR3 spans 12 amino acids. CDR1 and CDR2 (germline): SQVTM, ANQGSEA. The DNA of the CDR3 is TGCAGCGCCCGGCCAGGGACAGACGCTCTTCACTTT. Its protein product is CSARPGTDALHF. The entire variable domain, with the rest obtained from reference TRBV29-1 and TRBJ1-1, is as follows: SAVISQKPSRDICQRGTSLTIQCQVDSQVTMMFWYRQQPGQSLTLIATANQGSEATYESGFVIDKFPISRPNLTFSTLTVSNMSPEDSSIYLCSARPGTDALHFGQGTRLTVV.

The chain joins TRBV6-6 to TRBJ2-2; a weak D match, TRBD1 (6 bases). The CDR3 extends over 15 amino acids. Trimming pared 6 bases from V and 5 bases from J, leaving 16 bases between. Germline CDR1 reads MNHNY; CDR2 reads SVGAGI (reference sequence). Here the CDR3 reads CASRSTLTGTGELFF. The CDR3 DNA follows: TGTGCCAGCAGGTCCACTCTCACAGGGACCGGGGAGCTGTTTTTT.

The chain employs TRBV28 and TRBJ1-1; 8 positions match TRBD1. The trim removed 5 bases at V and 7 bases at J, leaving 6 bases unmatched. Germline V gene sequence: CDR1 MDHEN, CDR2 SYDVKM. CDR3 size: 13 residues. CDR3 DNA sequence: TGTGCCAGCAGTCGACAGGGGAAAGGTGAAGCTTTCTTT. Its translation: CASSRQGKGEAFF.

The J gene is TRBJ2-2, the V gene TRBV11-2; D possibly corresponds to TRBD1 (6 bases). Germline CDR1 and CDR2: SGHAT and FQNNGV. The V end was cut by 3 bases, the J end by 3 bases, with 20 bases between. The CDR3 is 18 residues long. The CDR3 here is CASSFGPFPRGDTGELFF. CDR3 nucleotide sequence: TGTGCCAGCAGCTTCGGCCCATTTCCCAGGGGAGACACCGGGGAGCTGTTTTTT.

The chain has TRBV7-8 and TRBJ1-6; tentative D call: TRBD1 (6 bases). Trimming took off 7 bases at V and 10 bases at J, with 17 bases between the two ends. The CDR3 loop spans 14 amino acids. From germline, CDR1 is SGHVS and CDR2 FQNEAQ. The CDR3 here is CASTPQGQGSPLHF. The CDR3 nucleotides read TGTGCCAGCACCCCGCAGGGTCAGGGGTCACCCCTCCACTTT.

The CDR3 coding sequence is TGCAGCGTTGAAGGACGGACAGGGAGCTCCTACAATGAGCAGTTCTTC. Protein: CSVEGRTGSSYNEQFF. The rearrangement joins TRBV29-1 to TRBJ2-1; 8 nucleotides agree with TRBD1. Germline V gives CDR1 SQVTM, CDR2 ANQGSEA. This CDR3 is built from 16 residues. Unmatched junction bases numbered 5, after V lost 1 base and J lost 0 bases.

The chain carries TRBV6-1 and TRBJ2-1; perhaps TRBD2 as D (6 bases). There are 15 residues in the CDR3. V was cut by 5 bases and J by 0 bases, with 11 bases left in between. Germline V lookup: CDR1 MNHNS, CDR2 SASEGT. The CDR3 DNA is TGTGCCAGCAGTACCGGGACTTCCTCCTACAATGAGCAGTTCTTC. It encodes CASSTGTSSYNEQFF.

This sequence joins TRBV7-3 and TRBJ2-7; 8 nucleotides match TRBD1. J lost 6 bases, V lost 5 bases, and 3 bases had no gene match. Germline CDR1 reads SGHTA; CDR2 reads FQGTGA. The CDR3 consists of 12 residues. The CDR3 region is CASSPGTGEQYF. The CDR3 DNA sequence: TGTGCCAGCAGCCCCGGGACAGGCGAGCAGTACTTC.

CDR3 coding DNA: TGTGCCAGCAGTGCGGGTGACTCCGAGCAGTTCTTC. It specifies CASSAGDSEQFF. This sequence joins TRBV2 and TRBJ2-1; no reliable D call. The CDR3 is made up of 12 amino acids. The germline V gene encodes CDR1 SNHLY and CDR2 FYNNEI. Between the trimmed V and J ends, which lost 4 bases and 10 bases, there was a span of 11 bases.